Shown below are 16 T cell receptor beta chains from a single sample sequenced in a study of OX40 agonist ivuxolimab in advanced cancers. Measured with immunoSEQ multiplex PCR; TCRdb has only the in-frame clones, and not every one. The data hold around 62,000 clones, with roughly 84% observed a single time. Sequences were derived from CD4+ or CD8+ T cells sorted from blood, sampled in a trial of the OX40 agonist ivuxolimab. The receptors originated from an adult with an advanced solid tumor such as melanoma, head and neck, liver or kidney cancer.

V and J are TRBV7-2 and TRBJ1-5; possible D gene TRBD1, 5 bases. V lost 6 bases and J 2 bases, leaving 14 bases between the germline ends. Germline lookup yields CDR1 SGHTA and CDR2 FQGNSA. The CDR3 contains 15 residues. In DNA form, the CDR3 reads TGTGCCAGCAGGTATCAGGGAGCGGGCAATCAGCCCCAGCATTTT. This sequence encodes CASRYQGAGNQPQHF.

The rearrangement uses TRBV15 and TRBJ1-3; D not certain. CDR1 and CDR2 from the germline V gene are LNHNV and YYDKDF (reference sequence). CDR3 length: 14 residues. V was clipped by 1 base and J by 0 bases, with 4 bases between them. CDR3 amino acids: CATSRAGSGNTIYF. The DNA of the CDR3 is TGTGCCACCAGCAGAGCGGGCTCTGGAAACACCATATATTTT.

The CDR3 DNA reads TGCGCCAGCAGCCGGGGACCTCAGAACACTGAAGCTTTCTTT. Amino acids: CASSRGPQNTEAFF. This chain uses TRBV5-1 with TRBJ1-1, with TRBD1 as a possible D gene (5 bases). V lost 4 bases and J 1 base, leaving 11 bases between the germline ends. CDR3 size: 14 residues. From germline, CDR1 is SGHRS and CDR2 YFSETQ.

This rearrangement joins TRBV27 to TRBJ1-1, with 9 bases lining up with TRBD1. CDR3 length equals 14 residues. V lost 6 bases, J lost 0 bases, and 2 bases stayed unmatched. In germline, CDR1 is MNHEY, CDR2 SMNVEV (reference sequence). The CDR3 region is CASRGQGMNTEAFF. In nucleotides, the CDR3 is TGTGCCAGCAGAGGACAGGGGATGAACACTGAAGCTTTCTTT.

Here the CDR3 DNA reads TGTGCCAGCAGCGGGTCGGACAGGGGAATGCATGGCTACACCTTC. Translated: CASSGSDRGMHGYTF. The chain carries TRBV9 and TRBJ1-2; 9 positions match TRBD1. There are 15 residues in the CDR3. Germline V CDR1 and CDR2: SGDLS, YYNGEE. V shed 3 bases and J 6 bases; nucleotides not matched to a gene: 9.

DNA for the CDR3: TGTGCCAGCAGCTTGAACAGGGGGGGTGAAGCTTTCTTT. Its translation: CASSLNRGGEAFF. V is TRBV11-1 and J is TRBJ1-1; 8 bases fit TRBD1. CDR3 length equals 13 residues. V trimming: 3 bases; J trimming: 7 bases; junction bases outside the gene matches: 4. Per the germline V gene, CDR1 is SGHAT and CDR2 is FQDESV (reference sequence). Full variable domain (rest looked up from reference TRBV11-1 and TRBJ1-1): EAEVAQSPRYKITEKSQAVAFWCDPISGHATLYWYRQILGQGPELLVQFQDESVVDDSQLPKDRFSAERLKGVDSTLKIQPAELGDSAMYLCASSLNRGGEAFFGQGTRLTVV.

The chain combines TRBV6-1 with TRBJ2-7; a weak D match, TRBD2 (7 bases). CDR1 is MNHNS, CDR2 SASEGT, per germline. The germline V and J ends were trimmed by 9 bases and 3 bases, with 18 bases remaining between them. The CDR3 runs 14 residues. CDR3: CASREGGSIYEQYF. The CDR3 region has the DNA TGTGCCAGTCGAGAGGGGGGGAGTATCTACGAGCAGTACTTC.

The chain uses TRBV19 and TRBJ2-5, with TRBD2 matching 9 bases. V trimming: 10 bases; J trimming: 4 bases; junction bases outside the gene matches: 16. The CDR3 has 16 residues. Germline loops: CDR1 LNHDA, CDR2 SQIVND (reference sequence). The CDR3 DNA reads TGTGCCACCAAAGGGGGATCTAGCGGGGTTACAGAGACCCAGTACTTC. Encoded protein: CATKGGSSGVTETQYF.

V gene TRBV7-2 combines with J gene TRBJ1-3, with 10 bases fitting TRBD1. Looked up from germline, CDR1 is SGHTA and CDR2 is FQGNSA. V shed 4 bases and J 7 bases; nucleotides not matched to a gene: 4. The CDR3 extends over 14 amino acids. The CDR3 DNA reads as TGTGCCAGCAGCTCTGGACAGGGGGAGAACACCATATATTTT. It codes for CASSSGQGENTIYF.

The rearrangement links TRBV10-1 to TRBJ1-2, with D unresolved. Germline V gene sequence: CDR1 WNHNN, CDR2 SYGVQD (reference sequence). CDR3 length equals 12 residues. The V end lost 7 bases, the J end lost 2 bases, and 8 bases lay between the germline ends. CDR3: CASIWQNYGYTF. CDR3 DNA sequence: TGCGCCAGCATCTGGCAAAACTATGGCTACACCTTC.

The V call is TRBV7-2, the J call TRBJ2-1; D is perhaps TRBD2 (6 bases). V was trimmed by 5 bases and J by 3 bases, leaving 17 bases between them. The V gene's germline CDR1 is SGHTA and CDR2 FQGNSA. The CDR3 covers 16 residues. The CDR3 region is CASSAYGTGNYNEQFF. CDR3 bases: TGTGCCAGCAGCGCTTACGGGACTGGGAACTACAATGAGCAGTTCTTC.

The V gene is TRBV19, the J gene TRBJ1-1, with 11 nucleotides matching TRBD1. The CDR3 loop spans 18 amino acids. CDR1 and CDR2 (germline): LNHDA, SQIVND (reference sequence). Trimming cost V 5 bases and J 2 bases; bases outside gene matches: 13. In DNA form, the CDR3 reads TGTGCCAGTAGTCTACTTGGGACAGGGGGATTACTAAACACTGAAGCTTTCTTT. Encoded protein: CASSLLGTGGLLNTEAFF.

The chain links TRBV7-3 to TRBJ2-2, with D perhaps given as TRBD1 or TRBD2 (5 bases each). Trimming pared 5 bases from V and 6 bases from J, leaving 13 bases between. This CDR3 has 14 amino acids. Germline V gene sequence: CDR1 SGHTA, CDR2 FQGTGA. CDR3 amino acids: CASSPVVGAGELFF. The CDR3 DNA follows: TGTGCCAGCAGCCCCGTAGTGGGGGCCGGGGAGCTGTTTTTT.

V and J are TRBV25-1 and TRBJ2-1; D gene unclear. CDR1 is MGHDK, CDR2 SYGVNS, per germline. The CDR3 length is 14 residues. Between the trimmed V and J ends, which lost 6 bases and 6 bases, there was a span of 15 bases. The CDR3 sequence: CASSRAIAFNEQFF. CDR3 in DNA: TGTGCCAGCAGCCGGGCCATAGCATTCAATGAGCAGTTCTTC. The full variable domain, completed using reference TRBV25-1 and TRBJ2-1, is EADIYQTPRYLVIGTGKKITLECSQTMGHDKMYWYQQDPGMELHLIHYSYGVNSTEKGDLSSESTVSRIRTEHFPLTLESARPSHTSQYLCASSRAIAFNEQFFGPGTRLTVL.

The chain is built from TRBV5-5 and TRBJ2-3; no clear D. The V gene lost 0 bases and the J gene lost 6 bases, with 11 bases spanning the gap. Germline CDR1 SGHKS, CDR2 YYEKEE (reference sequence). The CDR3 sequence is 14 residues long. This CDR3 is CASSLAGTPDTQYF. CDR3 nucleotide sequence: TGTGCCAGCAGCTTGGCTGGAACCCCGGATACGCAGTATTTT.

The J gene is TRBJ1-6, the V gene TRBV7-9, with 11 bases matching TRBD1. The CDR3 runs 19 residues. Unmatched junction bases numbered 17, after V lost 3 bases and J lost 10 bases. CDR1 and CDR2 from the germline V gene are SEHNR and FQNEAQ (reference sequence). The CDR3 region is CASSFSGTGGTGGDSPLHF. CDR3 DNA sequence: TGTGCCAGCAGCTTTTCCGGGACAGGGGGAACGGGAGGGGACTCACCCCTCCACTTT.